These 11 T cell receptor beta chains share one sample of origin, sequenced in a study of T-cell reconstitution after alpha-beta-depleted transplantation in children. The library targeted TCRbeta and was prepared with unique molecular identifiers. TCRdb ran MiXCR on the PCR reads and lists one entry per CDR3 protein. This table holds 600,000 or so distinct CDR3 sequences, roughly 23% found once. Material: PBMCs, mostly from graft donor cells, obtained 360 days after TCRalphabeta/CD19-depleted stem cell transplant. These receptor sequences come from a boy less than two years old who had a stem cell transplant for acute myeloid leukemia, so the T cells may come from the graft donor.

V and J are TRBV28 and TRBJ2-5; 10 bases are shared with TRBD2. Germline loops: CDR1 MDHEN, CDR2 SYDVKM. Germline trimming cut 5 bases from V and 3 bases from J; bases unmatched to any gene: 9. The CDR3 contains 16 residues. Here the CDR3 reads CASSPLAGGPKETQYF. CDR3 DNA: TGTGCCAGCAGTCCATTAGCGGGGGGACCGAAAGAGACCCAGTACTTC.

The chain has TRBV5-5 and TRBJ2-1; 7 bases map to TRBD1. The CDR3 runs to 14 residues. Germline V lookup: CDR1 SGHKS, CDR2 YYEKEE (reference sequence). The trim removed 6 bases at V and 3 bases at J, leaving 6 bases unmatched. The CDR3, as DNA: TGTGCCAGCACCCGACAGGGAGACTACAATGAGCAGTTCTTC. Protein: CASTRQGDYNEQFF. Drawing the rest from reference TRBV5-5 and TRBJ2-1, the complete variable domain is DAGVTQSPTHLIKTRGQQVTLRCSPISGHKSVSWYQQVLGQGPQFIFQYYEKEERGRGNFPDRFSARQFPNYSSELNVNALLLGDSALYLCASTRQGDYNEQFFGPGTRLTVL.

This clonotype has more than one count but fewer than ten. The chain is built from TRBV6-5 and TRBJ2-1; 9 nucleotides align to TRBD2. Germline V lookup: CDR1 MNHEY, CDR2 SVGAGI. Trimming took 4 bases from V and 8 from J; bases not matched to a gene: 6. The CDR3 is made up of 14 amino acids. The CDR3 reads CASSSASGVDEQFF. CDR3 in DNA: TGTGCCAGCAGTTCGGCTAGCGGGGTCGATGAGCAGTTCTTC.

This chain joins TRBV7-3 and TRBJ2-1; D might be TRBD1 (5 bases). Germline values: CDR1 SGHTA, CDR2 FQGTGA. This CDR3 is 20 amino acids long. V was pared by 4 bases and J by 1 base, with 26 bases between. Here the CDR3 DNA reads TGTGCCAGCAGCTCCGGTCCACGGCAGGGCCTCCTATTTTCCTACAATGAGCAGTTCTTC. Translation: CASSSGPRQGLLFSYNEQFF.

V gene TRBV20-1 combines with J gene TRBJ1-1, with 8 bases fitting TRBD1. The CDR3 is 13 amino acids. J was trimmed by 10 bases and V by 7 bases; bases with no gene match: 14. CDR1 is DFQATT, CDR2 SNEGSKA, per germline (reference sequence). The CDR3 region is CSGGGQALVRAFF. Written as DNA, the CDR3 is TGCAGTGGTGGGGGACAGGCTCTAGTTCGAGCTTTCTTT.

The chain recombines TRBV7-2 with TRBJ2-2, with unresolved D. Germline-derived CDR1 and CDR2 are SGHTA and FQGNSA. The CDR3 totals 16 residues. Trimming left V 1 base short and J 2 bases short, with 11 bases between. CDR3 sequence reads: CASSLGPASNTGELFF. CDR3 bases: TGTGCCAGCAGCTTAGGGCCCGCCTCAAACACCGGGGAGCTGTTTTTT.

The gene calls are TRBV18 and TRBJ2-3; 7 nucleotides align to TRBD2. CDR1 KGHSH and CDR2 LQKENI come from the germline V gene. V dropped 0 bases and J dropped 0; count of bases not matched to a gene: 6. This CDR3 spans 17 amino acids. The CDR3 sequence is CASSPPEVAGSTDTQYF. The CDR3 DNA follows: TGTGCCAGCTCACCACCGGAGGTAGCGGGTAGCACAGATACGCAGTATTTT.

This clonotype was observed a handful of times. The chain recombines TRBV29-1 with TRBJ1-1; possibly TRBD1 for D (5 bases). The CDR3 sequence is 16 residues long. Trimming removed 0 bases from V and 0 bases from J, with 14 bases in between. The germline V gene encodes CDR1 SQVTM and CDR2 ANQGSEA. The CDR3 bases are TGCAGCGTTGAAGACTCGGGACGGCAAGTGAACACTGAAGCTTTCTTT. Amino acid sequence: CSVEDSGRQVNTEAFF. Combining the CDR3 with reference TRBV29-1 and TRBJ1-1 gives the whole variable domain SAVISQKPSRDICQRGTSLTIQCQVDSQVTMMFWYRQQPGQSLTLIATANQGSEATYESGFVIDKFPISRPNLTFSTLTVSNMSPEDSSIYLCSVEDSGRQVNTEAFFGQGTRLTVV.

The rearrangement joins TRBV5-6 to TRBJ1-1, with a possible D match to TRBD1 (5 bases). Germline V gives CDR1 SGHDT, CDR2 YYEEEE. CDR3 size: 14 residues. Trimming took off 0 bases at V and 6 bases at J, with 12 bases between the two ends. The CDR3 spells CASSLGGSRAEAFF. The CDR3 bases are TGTGCCAGCAGCTTGGGGGGAAGCAGGGCTGAAGCTTTCTTT.

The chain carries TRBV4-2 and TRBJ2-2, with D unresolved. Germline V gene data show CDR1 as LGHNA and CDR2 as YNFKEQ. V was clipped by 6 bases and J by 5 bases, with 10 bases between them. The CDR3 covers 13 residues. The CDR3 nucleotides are TGTGCCAGCAGACACCTAGTTACCGGGGAGCTGTTTTTT. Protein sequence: CASRHLVTGELFF.

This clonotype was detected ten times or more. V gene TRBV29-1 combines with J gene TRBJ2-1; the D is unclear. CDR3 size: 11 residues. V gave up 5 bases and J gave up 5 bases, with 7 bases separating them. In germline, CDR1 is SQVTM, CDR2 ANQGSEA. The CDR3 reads CSVSPDNEQFF. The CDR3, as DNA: TGCAGCGTTAGTCCCGACAATGAGCAGTTCTTC.